The 29 T cell receptor beta chains below were found in one sample sequenced in a study of T cell responses to AZD1222 COVID-19 vaccine. The repertoire was sequenced with immunoSEQ multiplex PCR; TCRdb's copy has only in-frame clones and lacks some. This repertoire shows 90,000 to 150,000 clones, approximately 91% found once; its top ten account for 2.4%. Material: peripheral blood, obtained on day 0 of AZD1222 vaccination. The source of these receptors is an adult in good health.

This chain uses TRBV5-1 with TRBJ2-7, with 8 bases identical to TRBD1. Germline loops: CDR1 SGHRS, CDR2 YFSETQ. This CDR3 is 16 amino acids long. J lost 3 bases, V lost 0 bases, and 8 bases had no gene match. The CDR3 DNA is TGCGCCAGCAGCTTGGATACAGGGGGGACGGACTACGAGCAGTACTTC. As protein: CASSLDTGGTDYEQYF.

The J gene is TRBJ1-2, the V gene TRBV19; 7 bases match TRBD1. The CDR3 runs to 14 residues. Looked up from germline, CDR1 is LNHDA and CDR2 is SQIVND (reference sequence). The J segment lost 1 base and the V segment lost 3 bases, leaving 2 bases of the junction unmatched. The CDR3 is CASSIDRVNYGYTF. CDR3 DNA: TGTGCCAGTAGTATCGACAGGGTTAACTATGGCTACACCTTC.

V usage is TRBV5-5 and J usage is TRBJ2-2, with 10 bases fitting TRBD2. The CDR3 sequence is 15 residues long. The V gene's germline CDR1 is SGHKS and CDR2 YYEKEE (reference sequence). After removal of 0 bases from V and 4 bases from J, the junction contained 0 bases not matched to a gene. CDR3 sequence reads: CASSLVAGGTGELFF. The DNA for the CDR3 is TGTGCCAGCAGCTTGGTAGCGGGAGGCACCGGGGAGCTGTTTTTT.

The chain links TRBV30 to TRBJ1-2; D unclear. V was shortened by 2 bases and J by 7 bases, with 11 bases between the two germline ends. Germline V CDR1 and CDR2: GTSNPN, SVGIG (reference sequence). There are 12 residues in the CDR3. The DNA for the CDR3 is TGTGCCTGGAGTCCAACAGAGGTTGGCTACACCTTC. Translated: CAWSPTEVGYTF.

This rearrangement joins TRBV12-3 or TRBV12-4 to TRBJ2-7; D gene unclear. This CDR3 is built from 13 residues. V shed 1 base and J shed 3 bases, with 7 bases lying between them. The CDR3 nucleotides read TGTGCCAGCAGTTTAGAGGTCCACTACGAGCAGTACTTC. It codes for CASSLEVHYEQYF.

The chain has TRBV10-2 and TRBJ2-7; tentatively, D is TRBD1 (6 bases). Trimming left V 0 bases short and J 2 bases short, with 14 bases between. Germline-derived CDR1 and CDR2 are WSHSY and SAAADI. The CDR3 is 16 residues long. CDR3 protein: CASSESTTGGPYEQYF. In DNA, the CDR3 is TGCGCCAGCAGTGAGTCGACGACTGGGGGCCCCTACGAGCAGTACTTC.

V gene TRBV28 combines with J gene TRBJ2-7; 9 positions match TRBD1. The trim removed 5 bases at V and 5 bases at J, leaving 10 bases unmatched. Germline lookup yields CDR1 MDHEN and CDR2 SYDVKM. The CDR3 spans 15 residues. CDR3 DNA: TGTGCCAGCAGTGAAGCCGGGACAGGGAACCACGAGCAGTACTTC. This sequence encodes CASSEAGTGNHEQYF.

The rearrangement links TRBV7-2 to TRBJ2-5, with 9 positions matching TRBD1. Germline CDR1 SGHTA, CDR2 FQGNSA. The V segment lost 4 bases and the J segment 5 bases; nucleotides outside the gene matches: 8. The CDR3 loop spans 15 amino acids. This chain's CDR3 is CASSSNPGTGETQYF. CDR3 in DNA: TGTGCCAGCAGCTCTAATCCCGGGACAGGGGAGACCCAGTACTTC.

The chain employs TRBV5-1 and TRBJ1-4, with D perhaps TRBD1 (5 bases). Trimming cost V 0 bases and J 5 bases, with 11 bases left between them. CDR3 length: 15 residues. Germline values: CDR1 SGHRS, CDR2 YFSETQ. In DNA form, the CDR3 reads TGCGCCAGCAGCTTGGAGGGGTTGGAGAATGAAAAACTGTTTTTT. Encoded protein: CASSLEGLENEKLFF.

The chain recombines TRBV6-5 with TRBJ1-4, with 7 bases fitting TRBD1. The CDR3 has 14 residues. The trim removed 5 bases at V and 4 bases at J, leaving 4 bases unmatched. CDR1 and CDR2 from the germline V gene are MNHEY and SVGAGI. CDR3 protein: CASSRQGRNEKLFF. The CDR3 coding sequence is TGTGCCAGCAGTCGACAGGGCCGTAATGAAAAACTGTTTTTT.

V usage is TRBV7-3 and J usage is TRBJ1-1; D gene uncertain. Trimming stripped 1 base from V and 0 bases from J, with 12 bases between. The germline V gene has CDR1 SGHTA and CDR2 FQGTGA. The CDR3 has 16 amino acids. The CDR3 sequence: CASSLIAGFLNTEAFF. CDR3 DNA sequence: TGTGCCAGCAGCTTAATAGCCGGATTTCTGAACACTGAAGCTTTCTTT.

J is TRBJ1-5 and V is TRBV19; the D gene is possibly TRBD1 (5 bases). The germline gives CDR1 LNHDA, CDR2 SQIVND (reference sequence). The V end lost 6 bases, the J end lost 6 bases, and 18 bases lay between the germline ends. The CDR3 is 15 amino acids. CDR3 in DNA: TGTGCCAGTAGCTTCGGGACGGGTTCTGGTCAGCCCCAGCATTTT. Its translation is CASSFGTGSGQPQHF. The whole variable domain, remainder taken from reference TRBV19 and TRBJ1-5, is DGGITQSPKYLFRKEGQNVTLSCEQNLNHDAMYWYRQDPGQGLRLIYYSQIVNDFQKGDIAEGYSVSREKKESFPLTVTSAQKNPTAFYLCASSFGTGSGQPQHFGDGTRLSIL.

The chain links TRBV6-6 to TRBJ2-7; 8 bases match TRBD2. V lost 7 bases to trimming and J lost 7 bases; unmatched junction nucleotides: 12. This CDR3 comprises 14 residues. Per the germline V gene, CDR1 is MNHNY and CDR2 is SVGAGI (reference sequence). The CDR3 sequence: CASTLAAEVGEQYF. Written as DNA, the CDR3 is TGTGCCAGCACACTAGCGGCGGAGGTTGGGGAGCAGTACTTC.

The CDR3, as DNA: TGCGCCAGCAGCTTAAGCGGGCTGAACACCGGGGAGCTGTTTTTT. This encodes CASSLSGLNTGELFF. The rearrangement links TRBV5-1 to TRBJ2-2; D is possibly TRBD2 (6 bases). Looked up from germline, CDR1 is SGHRS and CDR2 is YFSETQ. V lost 2 bases and J lost 1, with 9 bases in between. This CDR3 comprises 15 residues.

This clone was found once. The V call is TRBV11-2, the J call TRBJ1-3; D is undetermined. Germline-derived CDR1 and CDR2 are SGHAT and FQNNGV. The V and J ends lost 2 bases and 8 bases respectively, with 16 bases between them. This CDR3 has 15 residues. The CDR3: CASSLSLVLGDTIYF. Here the CDR3 DNA reads TGTGCCAGCAGCTTAAGTTTGGTGCTGGGAGACACCATATATTTT.

This clone is a singleton in its sample. The J gene is TRBJ1-1, the V gene TRBV25-1; the D gene is possibly TRBD1 (5 bases). The V and J ends lost 4 bases and 6 bases respectively, with 12 bases between them. CDR1 and CDR2 (germline): MGHDK, SYGVNS. This CDR3 is built from 13 residues. The CDR3 bases are TGTGCCAGCAGTGGGACAACAGTATCTGAAGCTTTCTTT. The encoded protein is CASSGTTVSEAFF.

This chain connects TRBV7-9 to TRBJ1-2, with a tentative D call TRBD1 (6 bases). The CDR3 contains 14 residues. V was pared by 5 bases and J by 4 bases, with 14 bases between. Looked up from germline, CDR1 is SEHNR and CDR2 is FQNEAQ (reference sequence). For the CDR3, the DNA is TGTGCCAGCAGCCACGCACAGGGCACCTATGGCTACACCTTC. This codes for CASSHAQGTYGYTF.

The genes are TRBV28 and TRBJ1-1; tentatively, D is TRBD1 (6 bases). The germline V gene encodes CDR1 MDHEN and CDR2 SYDVKM. This CDR3 has 15 amino acids. Deletions cut 2 bases from V and 1 base from J, with 11 bases between. The CDR3 loop is CASSLLVQGNTEAFF. As DNA, the CDR3 is TGTGCCAGCAGTTTACTGGTACAGGGGAACACTGAAGCTTTCTTT.

The rearrangement joins TRBV25-1 to TRBJ1-4; D is ambiguous. Germline CDR1 and CDR2: MGHDK and SYGVNS. The CDR3 consists of 15 residues. The V end lost 5 bases, the J end lost 3 bases, and 13 bases lay between the germline ends. The CDR3 DNA follows: TGTGCCAGCAGTCCTGCGGGGATCGCTAATGAAAAACTGTTTTTT. It yields the protein CASSPAGIANEKLFF.

This clone was seen a single time. The rearrangement joins TRBV19 to TRBJ2-7; 7 bases are a match to TRBD1. V trimming: 4 bases; J trimming: 4 bases; junction bases outside the gene matches: 10. Looked up from germline, CDR1 is LNHDA and CDR2 is SQIVND (reference sequence). The CDR3 sequence is 15 residues long. In DNA, the CDR3 is TGTGCCAGTAGTACAAAACAGGGGTCGGGATACGAGCAGTACTTC. Residues: CASSTKQGSGYEQYF. Full variable domain (rest looked up from reference TRBV19 and TRBJ2-7): DGGITQSPKYLFRKEGQNVTLSCEQNLNHDAMYWYRQDPGQGLRLIYYSQIVNDFQKGDIAEGYSVSREKKESFPLTVTSAQKNPTAFYLCASSTKQGSGYEQYFGPGTRLTVT.

This CDR3 reads CASSPPRTGYEQYF. In DNA, the CDR3 is TGTGCCAGCAGTCCCCCTCGGACAGGCTACGAGCAGTACTTC. This rearrangement joins TRBV27 to TRBJ2-7; 7 bases agree with TRBD1. With 5 bases clipped from V and 3 bases from J, the junction kept 7 bases outside the gene matches. The CDR3 extends over 14 amino acids. Germline values: CDR1 MNHEY, CDR2 SMNVEV (reference sequence).

This rearrangement joins TRBV10-1 to TRBJ2-5; the D is unclear. Germline V gene data show CDR1 as WNHNN and CDR2 as SYGVQD (reference sequence). The CDR3 extends over 14 amino acids. V was pared by 3 bases and J by 0 bases, with 8 bases between. The CDR3 DNA follows: TGCGCCAGCAGTGAAAGGCTAGACCAAGAGACCCAGTACTTC. Its protein product is CASSERLDQETQYF.

The chain couples TRBV7-2 to TRBJ2-3; tentatively, D is TRBD2 (5 bases). Trimming took 3 bases from V and 5 from J, leaving 15 bases between them. The CDR3 totals 15 residues. Germline V gene lookup returns CDR1 SGHTA and CDR2 FQGNSA. Here the CDR3 reads CASSLQSGTVDTQYF. The CDR3 coding sequence is TGTGCCAGCAGCTTGCAGAGCGGTACCGTAGATACGCAGTATTTT.

The chain employs TRBV4-1 and TRBJ1-1; unclear D gene. In germline, CDR1 is MGHRA, CDR2 YSYEKL. The CDR3 is 14 residues long. Trimming took 6 bases from V and 1 from J, leaving 12 bases between them. CDR3 nucleotide sequence: TGCGCCAGCAGGATTTCGGACGGGAACACTGAAGCTTTCTTT. As protein: CASRISDGNTEAFF.

The chain recombines TRBV7-8 with TRBJ1-3, with D possibly TRBD1 on 5 matching bases. CDR1 SGHVS and CDR2 FQNEAQ come from the germline V gene. The V and J ends lost 7 bases and 0 bases respectively, with 10 bases between them. The CDR3 runs 14 residues. The CDR3 nucleotides read TGTGCCAGCACACAGGCCGGCTCTGGAAACACCATATATTTT. This encodes CASTQAGSGNTIYF.

V usage is TRBV5-3 and J usage is TRBJ2-1; the D gene is possibly TRBD2 (7 bases). TRBV5-3 is known as an ORF, though its function is uncertain. CDR3 size: 16 residues. V was pared by 4 bases and J by 3 bases, with 17 bases between. The CDR3 DNA sequence: TGTGCCAGAAGCCCTCAAGGGGGGGCGGGCTACAATGAGCAGTTCTTC. This codes for CARSPQGGAGYNEQFF.

The chain uses TRBV6-5 and TRBJ1-1, with 9 bases fitting TRBD1. V lost 6 bases to trimming and J lost 5 bases; unmatched junction nucleotides: 7. This CDR3 has 14 amino acids. Germline V gene lookup returns CDR1 MNHEY and CDR2 SVGAGI. This CDR3 is CASRQGAVRTEAFF. CDR3 bases: TGTGCCAGCAGACAGGGGGCGGTTCGGACTGAAGCTTTCTTT.

CDR3 sequence: CASSQEAGQPQHF. The CDR3 DNA reads as TGTGCCAGCAGCCAAGAGGCAGGTCAGCCCCAGCATTTT. This rearrangement joins TRBV4-2 to TRBJ1-5, with D unclear. Trimming pared 0 bases from V and 6 bases from J, leaving 6 bases between. Per the germline V gene, CDR1 is LGHNA and CDR2 is YNFKEQ. The CDR3 totals 13 residues.

V usage is TRBV2 and J usage is TRBJ1-1, with a possible D match to TRBD1 (5 bases). V was shortened by 7 bases and J by 0 bases, with 12 bases between the two germline ends. The CDR3 contains 14 residues. In germline, CDR1 is SNHLY, CDR2 FYNNEI. The chain's CDR3 is CASMPGPLNTEAFF. CDR3 DNA sequence: TGTGCCAGCATGCCGGGACCCTTGAACACTGAAGCTTTCTTT.